This TCR beta chain was observed in a study of PD-1 blockade in classical Hodgkin lymphoma. Study-level points and caveats: By C4D1 there was a significant rise in CD4+ TCR diversity but not in CD8+ TCR diversity.

With V trimmed by 7 bases and J by 5 bases, 10 bases remained unmatched. Per the germline V gene, CDR1 is SNHLY and CDR2 is FYNNEI. The CDR3 totals 14 residues. This clone was seen a few times. What it binds is unknown. TCRdb's table, derived via immunoSEQ multiplex PCR, lists solely in-frame clones and lacks some. The table lists roughly 11,000 clones, roughly 75% of them singletons. Every single patient, without exception, relapsed after autologous stem cell transplantation, and brentuximab vedotin exposure varied. Sequenced here: peripheral blood mononuclear cells (PBMCs), sampled at baseline. J is TRBJ1-1 and V is TRBV2; 7 bases agree with TRBD1. The TCR sequence derives from a human donor with classical Hodgkin lymphoma. The CDR3 reads CASTEQGMMTEAFF. The CDR3 bases are TGTGCCAGCACCGAACAGGGGATGATGACTGAAGCTTTCTTT. The full variable domain, in which reference TRBV2 and TRBJ1-1 provide the parts outside the CDR3, is EPEVTQTPSHQVTQMGQEVILRCVPISNHLYFYWYRQILGQKVEFLVSFYNNEISEKSEIFDDQFSVERPDGSNFTLKIRSTKLEDSAMYFCASTEQGMMTEAFFGQGTRLTVV.